This is a list of T cell receptor beta chains from one sample in a study of blood T cell repertoires in COVID-19. Profiled with immunoSEQ multiplex PCR; TCRdb holds only in-frame clones, not every one. The sample has approximately 70,000 clones; 80% to 85% are singletons. The sequenced material came from peripheral blood. Receptor source: a woman in her fifties or sixties with acute or convalescent COVID-19. Both conserved end residues are part of each CDR3. A D gene is named only where the DNA matches it firmly. Clone size is not always given. Where it is, it says once, few, many or a class for expanded clones.

clone_size	v_call	j_call	d_call	cdr3_nt	cdr3_aa
few	TRBV6-5	TRBJ1-3	NA	TGTGCCAGCAGTTACGATACAGGGTTTGCTGGAAACACCATATATTTT	CASSYDTGFAGNTIYF
once	TRBV27	TRBJ2-7	TRBD1	TGTGCCAGCAGTTTTTTCGGGACAGGGGGCGCCGAGCAGTACTTC	CASSFFGTGGAEQYF
NA	TRBV24-1	TRBJ1-2	TRBD1	TGTGCCACCAGTGAGGGACAGGGCTATGGCTACACCTTC	CATSEGQGYGYTF
NA	TRBV4-1	TRBJ2-3	NA	TGCGCCAGCAGCCAAATCTGGGAGGTAGCGGGCACAGATACGCAGTATTTT	CASSQIWEVAGTDTQYF
NA	TRBV3-1/TRBV3-2	TRBJ2-1	TRBD2	TGTGCCAGCAGCCAAGCCAGCGGGGGGGCTCGGAATGAGCAGTTCTTC	CASSQASGGARNEQFF
NA	TRBV10-3	TRBJ2-7	TRBD1	TGTGCCATCAGTGTTGCGACAGGGTCAAACGAGCAGTACTTC	CAISVATGSNEQYF
NA	TRBV5-5	TRBJ1-5	NA	TGTGCCAGCAGCTTGGACGGGGGAGTAGGGAATCAGCCCCAGCATTTT	CASSLDGGVGNQPQHF
NA	TRBV5-4	TRBJ2-1	NA	TGTGCCAGCAGCAACAGACAGCGCTCCTACAATGAGCAGTTCTTC	CASSNRQRSYNEQFF
NA	TRBV5-1	TRBJ1-1	NA	TGCGCCAGCAGCTTTAGCCAAACCTTTCTGAACACTGAAGCTTTCTTT	CASSFSQTFLNTEAFF
NA	TRBV11-2	TRBJ2-1	TRBD2	TGTGCCAGCAGCTTAATGAGTGTAGCGGGGGGGGATGAGCAGTTCTTC	CASSLMSVAGGDEQFF
NA	TRBV19	TRBJ1-1	NA	TGTGCCAGTAGTATGACCAGGGCTGACACTGAAGCTTTCTTT	CASSMTRADTEAFF
NA	TRBV15	TRBJ2-3	NA	TGTGCCACCAGCAGAGGAGCTCAGGGGGATACGCAGTATTTT	CATSRGAQGDTQYF
NA	TRBV9	TRBJ1-2	NA	TGTGCCAGCAGCGTCAGGGAAGAATATGGCTACACCTTC	CASSVREEYGYTF
few	TRBV6-4	TRBJ2-7	TRBD2	TGTGCCAGCAGTATAGGAGCGGGAAGCTCCTACGAGCAGTACTTC	CASSIGAGSSYEQYF
NA	TRBV6-5	TRBJ1-2	TRBD1	TGTGCCAGCAGTTACGGAGGGCGGACAGGGGGATATGGCTACACCTTC	CASSYGGRTGGYGYTF
NA	TRBV6-5	TRBJ1-1	NA	TGTGCCAGCAGGCCTAGTCATCCCACTGAAGCTTTCTTT	CASRPSHPTEAFF
few	TRBV6-5	TRBJ1-1	NA	TGTGCCAGCCGGACACAGGAGCTGAACACTGAAGCTTTCTTT	CASRTQELNTEAFF
once	TRBV6-5	TRBJ2-3	NA	TGTGCCAGCTGGGGGACTCCATTCACAGATACGCAGTATTTT	CASWGTPFTDTQYF
NA	TRBV7-2	TRBJ1-5	NA	TGTGCCAGCAGCTCACCAGCGCGGCCCCAGCATTTT	CASSSPARPQHF
NA	TRBV3-1/TRBV3-2	TRBJ1-5	TRBD1	TGTGCCAGCAGCCGTACAGGGGGCAATCAGCCCCAGCATTTT	CASSRTGGNQPQHF
NA	TRBV5-1	TRBJ1-6	NA	TGCGCCAGCAGCAAACAGGGAGAGTCCTATAATTCACCCCTCCACTTT	CASSKQGESYNSPLHF
NA	TRBV5-1	TRBJ2-2	NA	TGCGCCAGCAGCTTGGCCCCGGGGTTCGGGGAGCTGTTTTTT	CASSLAPGFGELFF
NA	TRBV5-1	TRBJ1-2	NA	TGCGCCAGCAGCTTGACCGGTCCCCTCAACTATGGCTACACCTTC	CASSLTGPLNYGYTF
NA	TRBV19	TRBJ1-5	NA	TGTGCCAGTAGTATAGGCTCCGGGGTCGGGGGCAATCAGCCCCAGCATTTT	CASSIGSGVGGNQPQHF
NA	TRBV5-1	TRBJ1-2	TRBD1	TGCGCCAGCGTCGGGACAGTCTGGACCACTTATGGCTACACCTTC	CASVGTVWTTYGYTF
NA	TRBV12-5	TRBJ2-3	TRBD2	TGTGCTAGTGGTTTGATTCCGGATGGTCGGACTAGCTGGGATACGCAGTATTTT	CASGLIPDGRTSWDTQYF
NA	TRBV3-1/TRBV3-2	TRBJ2-1	TRBD1	TGTGCCAGCAGCCAGGACAGGGGGTCTACAACCTACAATGAGCAGTTCTTC	CASSQDRGSTTYNEQFF
NA	TRBV5-6	TRBJ1-2	NA	TGTGCCAGCAGCTATGATCCGGGATCAGCCGCCGCCGGCGGCTACACCTTC	CASSYDPGSAAAGGYTF
NA	TRBV5-4	TRBJ2-1	TRBD1	TGTGCCAGCAGCTTGGGTGGGACAGATTTATCCTACAATGAGCAGTTCTTC	CASSLGGTDLSYNEQFF
NA	TRBV7-3	TRBJ2-2	TRBD2	TGTGCCAGCAGCTTCTCTCGGACTAGCGGGGAAAGGGGGGAGCTGTTTTTT	CASSFSRTSGERGELFF
NA	TRBV5-1	TRBJ1-6	TRBD1	TGCGCCAGCAGCTCGACAACAGGGGGAAATTCACCCCTCCACTTT	CASSSTTGGNSPLHF
once	TRBV3-1/TRBV3-2	TRBJ2-5	TRBD2	TGTGCCAGCAGCCATCCCTTGGGAGCGGGGGGGATTAAAGAGACCCAGTACTTC	CASSHPLGAGGIKETQYF
NA	TRBV30	TRBJ1-2	TRBD1	TGTGCCTGGATGAACCCCGGACAGGGTTACCTCTATGGCTACACCTTC	CAWMNPGQGYLYGYTF
once	TRBV18	TRBJ1-1	TRBD1	TGTGCCAGCTCACTGGGACAGGGAAACACTGAAGCTTTCTTT	CASSLGQGNTEAFF
NA	TRBV6-5	TRBJ2-7	TRBD1	TGTGCCAGCAGGGGACAGGGGGCGGGCGAGCAGTACTTC	CASRGQGAGEQYF
NA	TRBV18	TRBJ1-2	TRBD1	TGTGCCAGCTCTCGACAGGGGTCAGATAACTATGGCTACACCTTC	CASSRQGSDNYGYTF
NA	TRBV10-2	TRBJ2-3	TRBD2	TGCGCCAGCAAAGCGGGAGATAAAGATACGCAGTATTTT	CASKAGDKDTQYF
NA	TRBV4-2	TRBJ2-7	TRBD2	TGTGCCAGCAGCCAAGGTAGCGGGGGAAACTACGAGCAGTACTTC	CASSQGSGGNYEQYF
NA	TRBV2	TRBJ1-5	NA	TGTGCCAGCAGTGAAGATCACAATCCCAATCAGCCCCAGCATTTT	CASSEDHNPNQPQHF
once	TRBV9	TRBJ2-3	TRBD1	TGTGCCAGCAGCGTAGCCGGGACAGGGGGAGTTATTACAGATACGCAGTATTTT	CASSVAGTGGVITDTQYF
NA	TRBV3-1/TRBV3-2	TRBJ2-7	NA	TGTGCCAGCAGCCAAGATAGTATGGGTTTGGCAGCGGGGCAGTACTTC	CASSQDSMGLAAGQYF
NA	TRBV10-3	TRBJ1-2	NA	TGTGCCATCAGCTACGGGGGGGGCGCGAGTGGCTACACCTTC	CAISYGGGASGYTF
NA	TRBV6-6	TRBJ1-3	TRBD1	TGTGCCAGCGTGGGACAGGGGGATTCTGGAAACACCATATATTTT	CASVGQGDSGNTIYF
NA	TRBV4-1	TRBJ1-4	NA	TGCGCCAGCAGCCAAGATTTATCGCGGAATGAAAAACTGTTTTTT	CASSQDLSRNEKLFF
NA	TRBV4-1	TRBJ2-5	NA	TGCGCCAGCAGCCAAGATAACTCCGGGGGACAAGAGACCCAGTACTTC	CASSQDNSGGQETQYF
NA	TRBV5-5	TRBJ2-4	NA	TGTGCCAGCAGCTTTTTGGTGGAGGGAAACATTCAGTACTTC	CASSFLVEGNIQYF
once	TRBV27	TRBJ2-1	NA	TGTGCCAGCAGTTTATCGAATGTACGGGAGCAGTTCTTC	CASSLSNVREQFF
NA	TRBV4-1	TRBJ1-2	NA	TGCGCCAGCAACGAACAACAGGGTAGTTGGTATGGCTACACCTTC	CASNEQQGSWYGYTF